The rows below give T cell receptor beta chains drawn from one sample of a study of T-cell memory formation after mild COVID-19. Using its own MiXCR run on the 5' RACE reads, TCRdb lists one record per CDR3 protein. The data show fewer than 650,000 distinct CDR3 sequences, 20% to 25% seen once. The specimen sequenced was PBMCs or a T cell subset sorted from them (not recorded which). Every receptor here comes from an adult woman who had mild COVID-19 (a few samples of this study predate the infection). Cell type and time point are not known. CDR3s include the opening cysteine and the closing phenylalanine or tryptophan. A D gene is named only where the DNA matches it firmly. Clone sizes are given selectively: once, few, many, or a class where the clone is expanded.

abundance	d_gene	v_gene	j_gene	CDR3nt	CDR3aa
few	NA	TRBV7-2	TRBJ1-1	TGTGCCAGCAGCTTAAGATCGGCAGGGTTGGGCACTGAAGCTTTCTTT	CASSLRSAGLGTEAFF
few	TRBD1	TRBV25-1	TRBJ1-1	TGTGCCAGCAGTGAAGTGGGACAGGGATCAACTGAAGCTTTCTTT	CASSEVGQGSTEAFF
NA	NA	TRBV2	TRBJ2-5	TGTGCCAGATCCGTTAGGTATCAAGAGACCCAGTACTTC	CARSVRYQETQYF
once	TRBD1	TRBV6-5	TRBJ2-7	TGTGCCAGCAGTTACCGGGACAGAAATACCGAGCAGTACTTC	CASSYRDRNTEQYF
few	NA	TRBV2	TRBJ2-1	TGTGCCAGCAGGGCTAGAAGGACTGAGCAGTTCTTC	CASRARRTEQFF
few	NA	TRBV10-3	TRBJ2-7	TGTGCCATCAGTGATGGGCAGGGTGACTACGAGCAGTACTTC	CAISDGQGDYEQYF
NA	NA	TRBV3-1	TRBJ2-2	TGTGCCAGCAGCCAAGCGGCAGGGGGGACCGGGGAGCTGTTTTTT	CASSQAAGGTGELFF
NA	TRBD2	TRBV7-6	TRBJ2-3	TGTGCCAGCAGCTCCCGCCCGGGACTAGCGGGGGAACACACAGATACGCAGTATTTT	CASSSRPGLAGEHTDTQYF
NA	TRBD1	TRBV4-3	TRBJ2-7	TGCGCCAGCAGCCAAGATAGAAGGACAGGGGGCGACGAGCAGTACTTC	CASSQDRRTGGDEQYF
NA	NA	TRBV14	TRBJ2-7	TGTGCCAGCAGCTGGGGAGGCAGGGCCTACGAGCAGTACTTC	CASSWGGRAYEQYF
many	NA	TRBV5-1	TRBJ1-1	TGCGCCAGCAGCTTAAGGACCGGAAACACTGAAGCTTTCTTT	CASSLRTGNTEAFF
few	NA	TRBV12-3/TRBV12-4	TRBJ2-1	TGTGCCAGCAGATCGGGGTTGGCGGGGGAGCAGTTCTTC	CASRSGLAGEQFF
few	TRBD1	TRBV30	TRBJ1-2	TGTGCCTGGAGTATTCCTACCGGGACAGGGGCGGTTCGCTACACCTTC	CAWSIPTGTGAVRYTF
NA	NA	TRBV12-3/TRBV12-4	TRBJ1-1	TGTGCCAGCAGTTTTCAGGGTGACACTGAAGCTTTCTTT	CASSFQGDTEAFF
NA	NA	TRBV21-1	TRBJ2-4	TGTGCTAAAGGGAGGATTTCCAAAAACATTCAGTACTTC	CAKGRISKNIQYF
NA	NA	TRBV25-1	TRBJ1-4	TGTGCCAGCAGTGTTACTAGCTCAAGGATGGGGGAAAAACTGTTTTTT	CASSVTSSRMGEKLFF
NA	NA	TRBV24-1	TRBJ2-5	TGTGCCACCAGTGATTCTGAAGAGACCCAGTACTTC	CATSDSEETQYF
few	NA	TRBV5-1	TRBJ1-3	TGCGCCAGCAGCGGAGGACACCGCTCTGGAAACACCATATATTTT	CASSGGHRSGNTIYF
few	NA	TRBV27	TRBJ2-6	TGTGCCAGCAGTTTTCGGCAGGGGCCTGGGGCCAACGTCCTGACTTTC	CASSFRQGPGANVLTF
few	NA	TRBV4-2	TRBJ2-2	TGTGCCAGCAGCCAAGATGTTGCACCCAGGGGGGAGCTGTTTTTT	CASSQDVAPRGELFF
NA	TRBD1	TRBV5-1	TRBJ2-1	TGCGCCAGCAGCGGATATATGCGGCCGGGACAGGTCTACAATGAGCAGTTCTTC	CASSGYMRPGQVYNEQFF
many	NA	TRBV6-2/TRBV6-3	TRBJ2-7	TGTGCCACCTCCAGATCTTTCTCGACAGCTACCTACGAGCAGTACTTC	CATSRSFSTATYEQYF
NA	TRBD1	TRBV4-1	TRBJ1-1	TGCGCCAGCAGCCAAACTTACAGGGGGAACACTGAAGCTTTCTTT	CASSQTYRGNTEAFF
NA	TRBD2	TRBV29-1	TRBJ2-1	TGCAGCGCTGGGACTAGCGATGGCAATGAGCAGTTCTTC	CSAGTSDGNEQFF
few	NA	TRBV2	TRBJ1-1	TGTGCCAGCAGTGAAGATACGGGGGTTCTCCGGGCTGAAGCTTTCTTT	CASSEDTGVLRAEAFF
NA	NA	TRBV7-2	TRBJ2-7	TGTGCCAGCAGCTTTGCGGCACCTTCCTACGAGCAGTACTTC	CASSFAAPSYEQYF
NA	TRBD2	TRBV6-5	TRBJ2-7	TGTGCCGTGGGACTAGCGGGAGTTCCCTATTACGAGCAGTACTTC	CAVGLAGVPYYEQYF
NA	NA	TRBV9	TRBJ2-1	TGTGCCAGCAGCGTAGAGTTCCGTTTCTCCTACAATGAGCAGTTCTTC	CASSVEFRFSYNEQFF
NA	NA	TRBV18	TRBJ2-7	TGTGCCAGCCACCAGGACTACTCCTACGAGCAGTACTTC	CASHQDYSYEQYF
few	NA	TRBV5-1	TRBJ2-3	TGCGCCAGCAGCGACCCGCGAGGCACAGATACGCAGTATTTT	CASSDPRGTDTQYF
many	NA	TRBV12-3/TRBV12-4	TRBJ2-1	TGTGCCAGCAGTACCAGGGTTAATGAGCAGTTCTTC	CASSTRVNEQFF
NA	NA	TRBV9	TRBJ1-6	TGTGCCAGCAGCCCCACGGGACGGCCTAATTCACCCCTCCACTTT	CASSPTGRPNSPLHF
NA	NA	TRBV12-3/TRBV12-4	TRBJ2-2	TGTGCCAGCCTCACCGGGACCTACACCGGGGAGCTGTTTTTT	CASLTGTYTGELFF
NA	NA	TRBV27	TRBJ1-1	TGTGCCAGCAGTTTATACAGCGCCTCGGCGGGAGCTTTCTTT	CASSLYSASAGAFF
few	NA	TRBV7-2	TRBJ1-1	TGTGCCAGCAGCTCTCTGGGGGGACACACTGAAGCTTTCTTT	CASSSLGGHTEAFF
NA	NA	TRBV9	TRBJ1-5	TGTGCCAGCAGCGCCCGATCCAGACGGAGCGAGCCCCAGCATTTT	CASSARSRRSEPQHF
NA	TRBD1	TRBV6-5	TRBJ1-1	TGTGCCAGCAGACCCCTTCGGGGCAGGGGGAGAAACACTGAAGCTTTCTTT	CASRPLRGRGRNTEAFF
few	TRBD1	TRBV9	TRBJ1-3	TGTGCCAGCAGCGTTTTAGGGGGCTTCGGTGGAAACACCATATATTTT	CASSVLGGFGGNTIYF
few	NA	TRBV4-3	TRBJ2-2	TGCGCCAGCAGCCAGGACTCCCCCGGGGAGCTGTTTTTT	CASSQDSPGELFF
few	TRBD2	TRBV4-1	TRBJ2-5	TGCGCCAGCAGCCAAGACGGCGGGGGGACGCTCAGGACCCAGTACTTC	CASSQDGGGTLRTQYF